The 11 T cell receptor beta chains presented below share a single source sample, sequenced in a study of blood T cell repertoires in COVID-19. Here immunoSEQ multiplex PCR was the method, and the copy in TCRdb shows in-frame clones only, minus some. The sample contains 120,000 or so clones, about 86% of which appear only once. The specimen sequenced was peripheral blood. These receptors originate from a man older than 75 with active or convalescent COVID-19.

The chain recombines TRBV5-5 with TRBJ2-2, with TRBD1 matching over 11 bases. There are 16 residues in the CDR3. Per the germline V gene, CDR1 is SGHKS and CDR2 is YYEKEE (reference sequence). The trim removed 5 bases at V and 1 base at J, leaving 4 bases unmatched. The CDR3 protein is CASRRTGGKNTGELFF. The CDR3 DNA reads TGTGCCAGCAGGCGGACAGGGGGCAAGAACACCGGGGAGCTGTTTTTT.

The chain couples TRBV20-1 to TRBJ2-1; D call uncertain. From germline, CDR1 is DFQATT and CDR2 SNEGSKA (reference sequence). Trimming left V 4 bases short and J 4 bases short, with 5 bases between. CDR3 length equals 11 residues. Here the CDR3 reads CSAKQYNEQFF. The CDR3 nucleotides are TGCAGTGCTAAGCAATACAATGAGCAGTTCTTC.

V and J are TRBV15 and TRBJ1-4, with D possibly being TRBD1 (5 bases). Germline CDR1 reads LNHNV; CDR2 reads YYDKDF (reference sequence). The CDR3 loop spans 13 amino acids. V was pared by 5 bases and J by 8 bases, with 12 bases between. CDR3 DNA: TGTGCCACCAGCCCCAGGGTAGGCGAAAAACTGTTTTTT. Its translation is CATSPRVGEKLFF.

The chain joins TRBV7-9 to TRBJ1-1; D gene ambiguous. Germline V gene data show CDR1 as SEHNR and CDR2 as FQNEAQ (reference sequence). The V end was cut by 1 base, the J end by 2 bases, with 14 bases between. CDR3 size: 16 residues. CDR3 region: CASSLEKSQFNTEAFF. The CDR3 region has the DNA TGTGCCAGCAGCTTAGAGAAAAGTCAGTTTAACACTGAAGCTTTCTTT.

This chain connects TRBV11-1 to TRBJ2-2; D is possibly TRBD1 (5 bases). Germline V gene data show CDR1 as SGHAT and CDR2 as FQDESV (reference sequence). V was shortened by 6 bases and J by 4 bases, with 9 bases between the two germline ends. The CDR3 sequence is 13 residues long. The CDR3 loop reads CASSQDITGELFF. The CDR3 DNA reads as TGTGCCAGCAGTCAGGACATCACCGGGGAGCTGTTTTTT.

The rearrangement uses TRBV3-1 (or the pseudogene TRBV3-2) and TRBJ1-1, with 7 positions matching TRBD1. The CDR3 covers 12 residues. Germline V CDR1 and CDR2: LGHDT, YNNKEL (reference sequence). Trimming removed 4 bases from V and 4 bases from J; junction bases left unmatched: 0. DNA of the CDR3: TGTGCCAGCAGCCGGACAGGCACTGAAGCTTTCTTT. It specifies CASSRTGTEAFF.

The V and J genes are TRBV7-3 and TRBJ2-1; D perhaps matches TRBD1 (6 bases). V lost 0 bases and J lost 7, with 10 bases in between. CDR1 SGHTA and CDR2 FQGTGA come from the germline V gene. The CDR3 is made up of 14 amino acids. The chain's CDR3 is CASSLTGARNEQFF. The CDR3 DNA follows: TGTGCCAGCAGCTTAACGGGGGCGAGGAATGAGCAGTTCTTC.

The chain uses TRBV5-6 and TRBJ1-4; D gene unclear. Germline CDR1 reads SGHDT; CDR2 reads YYEEEE. The V and J ends lost 3 bases and 4 bases respectively, with 13 bases between them. The CDR3 is 15 amino acids. The CDR3 region has the DNA TGTGCCAGCAGCTCTGACTGGCTGCTTAATGAAAAACTGTTTTTT. Its translation: CASSSDWLLNEKLFF.

The V gene is TRBV19, the J gene TRBJ1-2; D remains unclear. CDR1 and CDR2 from the germline V gene are LNHDA and SQIVND (reference sequence). The CDR3 loop spans 14 amino acids. V lost 3 bases to trimming and J lost 3 bases, with 11 bases between them. Written as DNA, the CDR3 is TGTGCCAGTAGTATTCGCGACATTGACTATGGCTACACCTTC. Translation gives CASSIRDIDYGYTF.

CDR3 in amino acids: CASSEFSGGSYNEQFF. The CDR3 DNA reads as TGTGCCAGCAGCGAGTTCAGCGGGGGCTCTTACAATGAGCAGTTCTTC. The rearrangement links TRBV9 to TRBJ2-1, with 8 positions matching TRBD2. Losses at the gene ends were 3 bases for V and 4 bases for J; bases not matched to a gene: 9. From germline, CDR1 is SGDLS and CDR2 YYNGEE. The CDR3 is 16 amino acids.

The CDR3 loop is CASSTGLAGFYNEQFF. Written as DNA, the CDR3 is TGTGCCAGTAGTACAGGACTAGCGGGGTTCTACAATGAGCAGTTCTTC. The chain is built from TRBV19 and TRBJ2-1, with 12 nucleotides matching TRBD2. Germline V gene sequence: CDR1 LNHDA, CDR2 SQIVND (reference sequence). V gave up 4 bases and J gave up 3 bases; unmatched junction bases: 4. This CDR3 comprises 16 residues.